This T cell receptor (beta chain) was identified during a study of T cells in Graves' hyperthyroidism and ophthalmopathy. The CDR3 totals 13 residues. V lost 6 bases to trimming and J lost 5 bases, with 11 bases between them. CDR1 is MNHEY and CDR2 is SVGEGT in the germline V gene. More than 8.5 ml of fresh peripheral blood supplied the PBMCs. Researchers took RNA transcripts and amplified the TCR beta CDR3 regions from them. The HTBI primer set drove a first-round RT-PCR of the TCR CDR3. TCRdb re-called the multiplex PCR reads through MiXCR, storing one row per CDR3 protein. The sample comprises under 200,000 distinct CDR3 sequences, over 7.5% of which are singletons, and approximately 20% rests with the top ten. There are a few counts of this clonotype.

Sequenced material: blood. The receptor was derived from a woman in her late teens or twenties with Graves' hyperthyroidism that later progressed to Graves' ophthalmopathy. The chain has TRBV6-2 or TRBV6-3 and TRBJ1-5, with D possibly TRBD1 on 6 matching bases. Written as DNA, the CDR3 is TGTGCCAGCAGGGTGGACAGCCATCAGCCCCAGCATTTT. Its protein is CASRVDSHQPQHF.